This TCR beta chain was captured in a study of T cell repertoires in cytomegalovirus infection. As for the study in general: It can be stated that public TCR beta signatures indicated CMV infection as well as a matching HLA type.

This clonotype was recorded many times. The antigen remains unidentified. TCRdb re-called the reads with MiXCR, one entry per CDR3 protein. This table holds fewer than 550,000 distinct CDR3 sequences, around a quarter found once. The CDR3 is 15 amino acids. Trimming left V 5 bases short and J 3 bases short, with 14 bases between. Germline assignment: CDR1 SEHNR and CDR2 FQNEAQ (reference sequence). Study-wide results and limits: Individuals carrying CMV plus the relevant HLA were identified by cumulative frequency of public TCR beta families. HLA-C-restricted TCR beta clonotypes specific for CMV led the ex vivo response.

The chain is built from TRBV7-9 and TRBJ1-3; no reliable D call. This TCR was sampled from a human donor in good health (CMV status not recorded). Some clones in this sample may be carry-over from other donors' samples. Sequencing input: PBMCs. As DNA, the CDR3 is TGTGCCAGCAGCGAGACGGTGGGGTTTGGAAACACCATATATTTT. The encoded protein is CASSETVGFGNTIYF.